This TCR beta chain came from a study of OX40 agonist ivuxolimab in advanced cancers. Study background: From about 23 to 85 years was the age range, with a mean of approximately 63 years, and about 78% were male.

The V end was cut by 0 bases, the J end by 4 bases, with 13 bases between. The germline gives CDR1 SGHRS, CDR2 YFSETQ. CDR3 size: 16 residues. Assay used: immunoSEQ multiplex PCR; TCRdb lists only in-frame clones, some missing. The sample yields approximately 58,000 clones, 70% to 90% seen once. V gene TRBV5-1 combines with J gene TRBJ2-2; D is possibly TRBD2 (7 bases). This receptor was obtained from an adult with an advanced solid tumor such as melanoma, head and neck, liver or kidney cancer. Sample: CD4+ or CD8+ T cells sorted from blood, taken in a trial of the OX40 agonist ivuxolimab. CDR3 region: CASSLAGGLSTGELFF. Here the CDR3 DNA reads TGCGCCAGCAGCTTGGCCGGGGGGCTTTCCACCGGGGAGCTGTTTTTT.